Sequencing of this T cell receptor (beta chain) was carried out in a study of shared clonotypes between healthy human individuals. Notes on the study in general: Larger richness was generally estimated for naive than memory subsets. Apart from blood, nothing was sampled; tissue repertoires likely differ. Among non-shared clonotypes, generation probabilities were lower than among those shared by all four donors. The authors expected sequencing depth to affect clonotype sharing among donors.

Positive CCR7 selection of CD45RO-negative cells yielded the naive CD8 cells, and terminally differentiated effector memory CD45RA+ cells were excluded. The table came from immunoSEQ multiplex PCR; TCRdb's copy has only in-frame clones and leaves some out. The repertoire consists of more than 2 million clones, with 85% to 95% occurring once and the leading ten covering roughly 1.1%. Losses at the gene ends were 2 bases for V and 5 bases for J; bases not matched to a gene: 3. Germline CDR1 is SGHRS and CDR2 is YFSETQ. The CDR3 is 14 residues long. Of note for this clone: Antigen unknown.

The rearrangement joins TRBV5-1 to TRBJ2-2, with 7 bases aligning to TRBD2. This clonotype was sampled from a man in his late teens or twenties in good health. Sequencing was performed on naive CD8+ T cells sorted from blood. CDR3 nucleotide sequence: TGCGCCAGCAGCTTCCGGGAGGAGACCGGGGAGCTGTTTTTT. Translated: CASSFREETGELFF.